This T cell receptor beta chain was retrieved from a study of T cell clonality in common variable immunodeficiency. The repertoire was sequenced with immunoSEQ multiplex PCR; TCRdb's copy has only in-frame clones and lacks some. In total the sample includes about 33,000 clones, none of them seen once. For at least one year, all CVID subjects received replacement immunoglobulin. Donors gave about 5 to 8 ml heparinized peripheral whole blood. Study observations and caveats: Reportedly, TCR beta sequences from common variable immunodeficiency showed fewer deletions and N-nucleotide insertions.

This clone came up many times. The target antigen is unknown. This TCR derives from a human donor with common variable immunodeficiency. Sequenced: peripheral blood mononuclear cells.

The CDR3 sequence is CASSMRRGAEGEKLFF. CDR3 DNA (partial): TGTGCCAGTAGTATGAGGAGAGGAGCCGAGGGTGAAAAA. The V and J genes are TRBV19 and TRBJ1-4; D unresolved. Read sequence stops 3 residues before the CDR3 end, and the germline J gene provides the missing end. Trimming stripped 3 bases from V and 7 bases from J, with 18 bases between. The germline V gene has CDR1 LNHDA and CDR2 SQIVND (reference sequence). The CDR3 is made up of 16 amino acids.